The source of this TCR beta chain is a study of CD8+ T cells in alopecia areata. The treatment is: oral pan-JAK inhibitor, 5-10 mg twice daily. cDNA reverse transcribed from extracted RNA served as the sequencing template. Repertoires were generated with immunoSEQ multiplex PCR, while TCRdb's copy carries only in-frame clones and drops some. The data contain 110,000 to 150,000 clones, less than 70% of them seen just once; the ten biggest clones take up approximately 15%. The V end was cut by 8 bases, the J end by 1 base, with 14 bases between. The CDR3 is made up of 14 amino acids. From germline, CDR1 is MNHEY and CDR2 SMNVEV (reference sequence).

The sample here was CD8+ T cells sorted from blood, taken at week 4, from a patient treated with tofacitinib. V usage is TRBV27 and J usage is TRBJ1-1; D is perhaps TRBD1 (5 bases). This clonotype originated in a human donor with alopecia areata. The DNA of the CDR3 is TGTGCCAGCTGTCTTATGGGGGGGAACACTGAAGCTTTCTTT. This encodes CASCLMGGNTEAFF.